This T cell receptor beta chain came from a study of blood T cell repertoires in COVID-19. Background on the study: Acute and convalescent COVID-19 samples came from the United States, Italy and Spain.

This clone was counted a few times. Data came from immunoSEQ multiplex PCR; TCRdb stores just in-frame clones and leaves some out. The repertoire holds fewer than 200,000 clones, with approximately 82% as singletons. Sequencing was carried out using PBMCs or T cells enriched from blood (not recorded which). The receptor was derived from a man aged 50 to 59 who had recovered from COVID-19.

The CDR3 region has the DNA TGTGCCAGCTCACCTGTTGGGGGGTTCAAGGGTGAGCAGTTCTTC. It codes for CASSPVGGFKGEQFF. The genes are TRBV18 and TRBJ2-1; a weak D match, TRBD2 (6 bases). The CDR3 covers 15 residues. CDR1 is KGHSH, CDR2 LQKENI, per germline. Trimming shortened V by 3 bases and J by 9 bases, and 18 bases separated the two germline ends.